A selection of T cell receptor beta chains follows, all from one sample in a study of blood T cell repertoires in COVID-19. Some clones are missing from TCRdb's copy, which holds only in-frame ones; the method was immunoSEQ multiplex PCR. Among more than 350,000 clones listed, around 87% were seen once. The source material was peripheral blood. The receptor set was obtained from a woman aged 30 to 39 with COVID-19, enrolled during active disease. CDR3s include the opening cysteine and the closing phenylalanine or tryptophan. The D gene is left open where the match is weak. Only some rows state a clone size, as once, few, many or a class for expanded clones.

cdr3_aa	cdr3_nt	clone_size	d_call	v_call	j_call
CAISGGLAGGGNEQFF	TGTGCCATCAGTGGGGGACTAGCGGGAGGAGGCAATGAGCAGTTCTTC	NA	TRBD2	TRBV10-3	TRBJ2-1
CASSRPPDRGRSEQFF	TGTGCCAGCAGCCGGCCCCCGGACAGGGGCCGGTCGGAGCAGTTCTTC	NA	TRBD1	TRBV6-2/TRBV6-3	TRBJ2-1
CASSQEGLAGARETQYF	TGTGCCAGCAGCCAAGAGGGGCTAGCGGGAGCCCGGGAGACCCAGTACTTC	NA	TRBD2	TRBV4-2	TRBJ2-5
CASSLGTAGSEKLFF	TGTGCCAGCAGCCTGGGGACGGCGGGAAGTGAAAAACTGTTTTTT	NA	NA	TRBV5-4	TRBJ1-4
CASSERDPTFDEQYF	TGTGCCAGCAGTGAGCGGGACCCCACGTTTGACGAGCAGTACTTC	NA	NA	TRBV2	TRBJ2-7
CASSELADTGELFF	TGCGCCAGCAGTGAACTAGCAGACACCGGGGAGCTGTTTTTT	NA	NA	TRBV10-1	TRBJ2-2
CASSMTITSGNSYEQYF	TGTGCCAGTAGTATGACCATAACGAGCGGGAACTCCTACGAGCAGTACTTC	NA	TRBD2	TRBV19	TRBJ2-7
CASSHASGTGEQYF	TGTGCCAGCAGCCACGCCTCGGGTACAGGCGAGCAGTACTTC	NA	NA	TRBV3-1/TRBV3-2	TRBJ2-7
CASSLKGAGGETQYF	TGTGCCAGCAGCTTAAAGGGGGCTGGTGGAGAGACCCAGTACTTC	NA	TRBD1	TRBV7-9	TRBJ2-5
CATRQGAKNIQYF	TGTGCCACCCGACAGGGGGCCAAAAACATTCAGTACTTC	NA	TRBD1	TRBV15	TRBJ2-4
CATSDRVVSDTQYF	TGTGCCACCAGTGATCGGGTAGTCTCGGATACGCAGTATTTT	NA	NA	TRBV24-1	TRBJ2-3
CATSASRLVPGELFF	TGTGCCACCAGTGCAAGTAGACTGGTACCCGGGGAGCTGTTTTTT	NA	NA	TRBV24-1	TRBJ2-2
CASSLEGTGIYEQYF	TGTGCCAGCAGCTTAGAAGGGACAGGGATATACGAGCAGTACTTC	NA	TRBD1	TRBV11-2	TRBJ2-7
CASSSSGSFYNEQFF	TGTGCCAGCAGCTCCAGCGGGAGTTTTTACAATGAGCAGTTCTTC	NA	TRBD2	TRBV28	TRBJ2-1
CASSPRDRGGTGELFF	TGTGCCAGTAGTCCCCGGGACAGGGGCGGCACCGGGGAGCTGTTTTTT	few	TRBD1	TRBV19	TRBJ2-2
CASSPRDRTFDEQYF	TGTGCCAGTAGTCCCCGGGACAGGACATTCGACGAGCAGTACTTC	NA	TRBD1	TRBV19	TRBJ2-7
CASSRGQDNTGELFF	TGCGCCAGCAGCCGAGGACAGGACAACACCGGGGAGCTGTTTTTT	few	TRBD1	TRBV4-1	TRBJ2-2
CATSRDTGTAGANVLTF	TGTGCCACCAGCAGAGACACAGGGACGGCTGGGGCCAACGTCCTGACTTTC	few	NA	TRBV15	TRBJ2-6
CASSPSPRNTGELFF	TGTGCCAGCTCACCAAGTCCCAGGAACACCGGGGAGCTGTTTTTT	NA	NA	TRBV18	TRBJ2-2
CASSLRGQGTEQYF	TGTGCCAGCAGCTTAAGGGGACAGGGCACCGAGCAGTACTTC	NA	TRBD1	TRBV7-3	TRBJ2-7
CSVEDQGQPLWGYTF	TGCAGCGTTGAAGATCAAGGACAGCCGTTGTGGGGCTACACCTTC	NA	NA	TRBV29-1	TRBJ1-2
CASSYPGWGGYNEQFF	TGTGCCAGCAGTTATCCCGGGTGGGGAGGCTACAATGAGCAGTTCTTC	NA	NA	TRBV6-2/TRBV6-3	TRBJ2-1
CASSPKDGAGGRGEQYF	TGTGCCAGCTCACCAAAGGATGGAGCGGGAGGCCGAGGGGAGCAGTACTTC	NA	TRBD2	TRBV18	TRBJ2-7
CASSATSGSAKNIQYF	TGTGCCAGCAGCGCTACTAGCGGGAGTGCCAAAAACATTCAGTACTTC	once	TRBD2	TRBV7-9	TRBJ2-4
CASSLGAGYEQYF	TGTGCCAGCAGCTTGGGGGCAGGGTACGAGCAGTACTTC	few	NA	TRBV7-9	TRBJ2-7
CASVREGPTIDTQYF	TGTGCCAGCGTGAGGGAGGGCCCGACGATAGATACGCAGTATTTT	once	TRBD2	TRBV2	TRBJ2-3
CASSFSRASNQPQHF	TGTGCCAGCAGCTTCTCTAGAGCTAGCAATCAGCCCCAGCATTTT	NA	NA	TRBV5-5	TRBJ1-5
CASSDSLAGGSQYF	TGCGCCAGCAGTGACTCCCTAGCGGGAGGTTCCCAGTACTTC	NA	TRBD2	TRBV10-2	TRBJ2-5
CASSWEGSSPLHF	TGTGCCAGCAGCTGGGAGGGGAGTTCACCCCTCCACTTT	NA	NA	TRBV7-9	TRBJ1-6
CSVESPGVDYGYTF	TGCAGCGTTGAGTCTCCGGGGGTTGACTATGGCTACACCTTC	NA	NA	TRBV29-1	TRBJ1-2
CASSPGLLANEQFF	TGTGCCAGCAGCCCGGGACTGCTGGCCAATGAGCAGTTCTTC	NA	NA	TRBV5-6	TRBJ2-1
CASTPDSDYGYTF	TGTGCCAGCACCCCAGACAGCGACTATGGCTACACCTTC	NA	NA	TRBV12-3/TRBV12-4	TRBJ1-2
CASSLGTSDQVDTQYF	TGTGCCAGCAGCTTAGGGACTAGCGATCAGGTGGATACGCAGTATTTT	NA	TRBD2	TRBV11-3	TRBJ2-3
CASSYGLAGVLQYF	TGTGCCAGCAGCTATGGACTAGCGGGAGTGTTGCAGTATTTT	NA	TRBD2	TRBV7-9	TRBJ2-3
CASSAPSASTDTQYF	TGTGCCAGCAGTGCCCCTAGCGCAAGCACAGATACGCAGTATTTT	NA	NA	TRBV25-1	TRBJ2-3
CASSETGSLYEQYF	TGTGCCAGCAGTGAAACAGGCAGTCTCTACGAGCAGTACTTC	NA	NA	TRBV6-1	TRBJ2-7
CASSLDTRTGELFF	TGTGCCAGCAGCTTAGATACCAGGACCGGGGAGCTGTTTTTT	NA	NA	TRBV11-3	TRBJ2-2
CASSLRNEQFF	TGTGCCAGCAGTTTACGCAATGAGCAGTTCTTC	NA	NA	TRBV12-3/TRBV12-4	TRBJ2-1
CATSRELGLEVNEQFF	TGTGCCACCAGCAGAGAGCTGGGACTAGAGGTCAATGAGCAGTTCTTC	NA	TRBD2	TRBV15	TRBJ2-1
CASSQGQGHQHF	TGTGCCAGCAGCCAAGGGCAGGGCCATCAGCATTTT	NA	NA	TRBV3-1/TRBV3-2	TRBJ1-5
CASSTPGAQPQHF	TGCGCCAGCAGCACCCCAGGGGCTCAGCCCCAGCATTTT	once	NA	TRBV4-1	TRBJ1-5
CASSVRGQYTEAFF	TGCGCCAGCAGCGTTCGAGGGCAATACACTGAAGCTTTCTTT	NA	NA	TRBV5-1	TRBJ1-1
CASSIPQGAEEQYF	TGTGCCAGCAGTATCCCACAGGGGGCGGAAGAGCAGTACTTC	NA	TRBD1	TRBV28	TRBJ2-7
CASSRSGTFQETQYF	TGTGCCAGTAGTAGATCCGGGACATTCCAAGAGACCCAGTACTTC	NA	NA	TRBV19	TRBJ2-5
CAWKWTSGGTDTQYF	TGTGCCTGGAAATGGACTAGCGGGGGGACAGATACGCAGTATTTT	NA	TRBD2	TRBV30	TRBJ2-3
CASSPRGGTGELFF	TGTGCCAGCAGTCCCCGAGGGGGCACCGGGGAGCTGTTTTTT	once	NA	TRBV27	TRBJ2-2
CASSLGTGGSYNEQFF	TGTGCCAGCAGCCTCGGGACAGGGGGTTCCTACAATGAGCAGTTCTTC	NA	TRBD1	TRBV2	TRBJ2-1
CASSLVKSRATGELFF	TGTGCCAGCAGCTTAGTTAAGAGCAGGGCCACCGGGGAGCTGTTTTTT	NA	NA	TRBV7-3	TRBJ2-2
CATRLAGEYNEQFF	TGTGCCACCAGACTAGCGGGAGAATACAATGAGCAGTTCTTC	NA	TRBD2	TRBV24-1	TRBJ2-1
CASSPGLAGNNEQFF	TGTGCCAGTAGTCCCGGACTAGCGGGGAACAATGAGCAGTTCTTC	NA	TRBD2	TRBV19	TRBJ2-1
CASSLALDEQYF	TGTGCCAGCAGCTTGGCCCTCGACGAGCAGTACTTC	few	NA	TRBV7-2	TRBJ2-7
CASTLTQGNGETQYF	TGTGCCAGCACCCTTACACAGGGAAACGGGGAGACCCAGTACTTC	NA	NA	TRBV6-5	TRBJ2-5
CASRGAGAWNEQYF	TGTGCCAGCAGAGGAGCGGGAGCATGGAACGAGCAGTACTTC	NA	TRBD2	TRBV6-5	TRBJ2-7